This record concerns one T cell receptor (beta chain) sequence. No antigen is known for it. Germline V gives CDR1 LNHDA, CDR2 SQIVND (reference sequence). This CDR3 has 16 residues. V was cut by 5 bases and J by 5 bases, with 21 bases left in between. This entry comes from a study of T cell responses to AZD1222 COVID-19 vaccine. Regarding the study as a whole: Of the AZD1222 recipients, only five to seven were seropositive at baseline. Donors were chiefly white British, with a greater number of females, and clonal diversity was perhaps underestimated. Spike as a whole was targeted by vaccine-associated CD4 TCRs, dominant at 160-218 and 743-854. Repertoires in all cases were sampled only once the peak T cell response had passed.

The protocol was immunoSEQ multiplex PCR, while the TCRdb copy is restricted to in-frame clones and leaves out a portion. The data show roughly 79,000 clones, 90% to 95% seen once. The sample consisted of peripheral blood, taken on day 0 of MenACWY control vaccination. This clonotype was obtained from an adult in good health. J is TRBJ1-2 and V is TRBV19; weak D call: TRBD1 (5 bases). The CDR3 region is CASSLGTGPSPYGYTF. CDR3 in DNA: TGTGCCAGTAGTTTGGGGACGGGACCCTCTCCATATGGCTACACCTTC.